What follows are 18 T cell receptor beta chains derived from one specimen sequenced in a study of graft-versus-host responses after intestinal transplantation. Assay: immunoSEQ multiplex PCR; the TCRdb copy retains only in-frame clones and omits some. Among tens of thousands of clones listed, 90% were seen once. Their target antigens are unknown. The sample consisted of unstimulated CD8+ T cells sorted from spleen or lymph node cells, taken before intestinal transplant. The receptor source for this set is a human donor who received an intestinal transplant.

CDR3 nucleotides: TGTGCCAGCAGCTTGGGGACAGGGTTACACCAAGAGACCCAGTACTTC. Amino acids: CASSLGTGLHQETQYF. J is TRBJ2-5 and V is TRBV5-6, with 8 bases fitting TRBD1. Trimming at V came to 0 bases and at J to 0 bases, leaving 4 bases not matched to a gene. CDR1 is SGHDT, CDR2 YYEEEE, per germline. The CDR3 sequence is 16 residues long.

The rearrangement uses TRBV5-1 and TRBJ2-7, with 8 bases fitting TRBD1. V lost 0 bases and J lost 2; bases outside the gene matches: 1. The length of the CDR3 is 14 residues. Per germline, CDR1 SGHRS and CDR2 YFSETQ. The CDR3 DNA is TGCGCCAGCAGCTTGGGGACAGGGACCTACGAGCAGTACTTC. It translates to CASSLGTGTYEQYF.

The CDR3 loop reads CASSPGLAGGRTGELFF. DNA of the CDR3: TGCGCCAGCAGCCCCGGGTTAGCGGGGGGTCGAACCGGGGAGCTGTTTTTT. The rearrangement links TRBV5-1 to TRBJ2-2; 10 bases match TRBD2. The CDR3 runs to 17 residues. V trimming: 4 bases; J trimming: 5 bases; junction bases outside the gene matches: 11. Germline CDR1 is SGHRS and CDR2 is YFSETQ.

This chain connects TRBV5-6 to TRBJ2-3, with no clear D. The CDR3 has 16 residues. V lost 4 bases and J 0 bases, leaving 15 bases between the germline ends. Germline assignment: CDR1 SGHDT and CDR2 YYEEEE. Here the CDR3 DNA reads TGTGCCAGCAGCATTCTTGGCGGTCGTAGCACAGATACGCAGTATTTT. As protein: CASSILGGRSTDTQYF.

The genes are TRBV2 and TRBJ2-2; 10 positions match TRBD1. Unmatched junction bases numbered 7, after V lost 5 bases and J lost 4 bases. The CDR3 is 16 residues long. The germline V gene encodes CDR1 SNHLY and CDR2 FYNNEI. Here the CDR3 reads CASSFRTGGFTGELFF. CDR3 sequence (DNA): TGTGCCAGCAGTTTCAGGACAGGGGGATTCACCGGGGAGCTGTTTTTT.

The V gene is TRBV9, the J gene TRBJ1-5; unclear D gene. This CDR3 has 14 amino acids. The V end was cut by 0 bases, the J end by 3 bases, with 7 bases between. Germline CDR1 and CDR2: SGDLS and YYNGEE. The CDR3: CASSVGGANQPQHF. The CDR3 nucleotides are TGTGCCAGCAGCGTAGGGGGAGCCAATCAGCCCCAGCATTTT.

This chain joins TRBV11-2 and TRBJ2-6; the D gene is possibly TRBD1 (5 bases). V dropped 0 bases and J dropped 4 bases, with 16 bases sitting between them. The CDR3 length is 18 residues. CDR1 and CDR2 from the germline V gene are SGHAT and FQNNGV. CDR3 protein: CASSLDLPTGAGANVLTF. In DNA form, the CDR3 reads TGTGCCAGCAGCTTAGATCTCCCTACAGGCGCCGGGGCCAACGTCCTGACTTTC.

This rearrangement joins TRBV9 to TRBJ1-4; 8 bases align to TRBD1. Germline assignment: CDR1 SGDLS and CDR2 YYNGEE. The CDR3 covers 16 residues. V dropped 4 bases and J dropped 2; count of bases not matched to a gene: 7. CDR3 in amino acids: CASSFHGQGTNEKLFF. DNA of the CDR3: TGTGCCAGCAGCTTCCACGGACAGGGCACTAATGAAAAACTGTTTTTT.

The rearrangement joins TRBV25-1 to TRBJ1-1, with 12 nucleotides matching TRBD1. This CDR3 has 15 residues. V lost 4 bases and J lost 4; bases outside the gene matches: 4. Germline V lookup: CDR1 MGHDK, CDR2 SYGVNS. As DNA, the CDR3 is TGTGCCAGCAGTGGGGACAGGGGGCTAGTCACTGAAGCTTTCTTT. Its translation: CASSGDRGLVTEAFF.

V gene TRBV19 combines with J gene TRBJ2-7; D uncertain. The CDR3 totals 12 residues. Trimming took off 7 bases at V and 2 bases at J, with 9 bases between the two ends. Germline V CDR1 and CDR2: LNHDA, SQIVND (reference sequence). The CDR3 DNA is TGTGCCAGTACCGGTCCGACCTACGAGCAGTACTTC. Protein sequence: CASTGPTYEQYF.

J is TRBJ2-7 and V is TRBV7-9; weak D call: TRBD1 (6 bases). The ends were cut back, 6 bases at V and 4 bases at J, with 13 bases in the middle. The CDR3 length is 13 residues. Germline V gene sequence: CDR1 SEHNR, CDR2 FQNEAQ (reference sequence). Here the CDR3 DNA reads TGTGCCAGCAGTTTCCGGGACACTTACGAGCAGTACTTC. Translated, it gives CASSFRDTYEQYF. Using reference TRBV7-9 and TRBJ2-7 for the parts outside the CDR3, the full variable domain is DTGVSQNPRHKITKRGQNVTFRCDPISEHNRLYWYRQTLGQGPEFLTYFQNEAQLEKSRLLSDRFSAERPKGSFSTLEIQRTEQGDSAMYLCASSFRDTYEQYFGPGTRLTVT.

The chain is built from TRBV6-5 and TRBJ1-4; D possibly corresponds to TRBD1 (5 bases). This CDR3 has 15 amino acids. CDR1 is MNHEY and CDR2 is SVGAGI in the germline V gene. The V and J ends lost 8 bases and 5 bases respectively, with 18 bases between them. As DNA, the CDR3 is TGTGCCAGCGGGCTGAAGGACATCGGAAATGAAAAACTGTTTTTT. Encoded protein: CASGLKDIGNEKLFF.

CDR3 DNA sequence: TGTGCCAGAGTGCCGTTGGCCTGGTTGTATGGCTACACCTTC. Amino acids: CARVPLAWLYGYTF. V usage is TRBV2 and J usage is TRBJ1-2; no firm D call. Germline CDR1 is SNHLY and CDR2 is FYNNEI. The CDR3 sequence is 14 residues long. V dropped 9 bases and J dropped 5 bases, with 19 bases sitting between them.

The chain links TRBV10-3 to TRBJ1-2; D is ambiguous. This CDR3 is built from 13 residues. V was shortened by 2 bases and J by 2 bases, with 6 bases between the two germline ends. CDR1 and CDR2 from the germline V gene are ENHRY and SYGVKD. The CDR3 loop is CAISEPGNYGYTF. CDR3 DNA sequence: TGTGCCATCAGTGAGCCGGGGAACTATGGCTACACCTTC.

The chain carries TRBV5-6 and TRBJ2-7; 11 positions agree with TRBD1. The CDR3 is 13 residues long. CDR1 and CDR2 (germline): SGHDT, YYEEEE. Trimming at V came to 4 bases and at J to 9 bases, leaving 6 bases not matched to a gene. The CDR3 DNA reads TGTGCCAGCAGCCCCGGACAGGGGGCTCCGCAGTACTTC. Its translation is CASSPGQGAPQYF.

The chain carries TRBV19 and TRBJ2-2; D uncertain. V lost 5 bases to trimming and J lost 3 bases, with 7 bases between them. There are 13 residues in the CDR3. Germline CDR1 is LNHDA and CDR2 is SQIVND (reference sequence). The CDR3 nucleotides read TGTGCCAGTAGTTTACGGTACACCGGGGAGCTGTTTTTT. The encoded protein is CASSLRYTGELFF.

The chain combines TRBV5-8 with TRBJ2-1; D is ambiguous. The CDR3 totals 13 residues. Trimming removed 7 bases from V and 0 bases from J, with 8 bases in between. Germline CDR1 reads SGHTS; CDR2 reads YDEGEE. In nucleotides, the CDR3 is TGTGCCAGCCGCGCCGCCTCCTACAATGAGCAGTTCTTC. Protein sequence: CASRAASYNEQFF.

This chain connects TRBV13 to TRBJ1-1, with 10 bases fitting TRBD1. The CDR3 contains 16 residues. V was pared by 5 bases and J by 0 bases, with 6 bases of the junction left unmatched. Germline V gives CDR1 PRHDT, CDR2 FYEKMQ (reference sequence). CDR3 amino acids: CASSHGTGVMNTEAFF. In DNA form, the CDR3 reads TGTGCCAGCAGCCACGGGACAGGGGTAATGAACACTGAAGCTTTCTTT.